The T cell receptor (beta chain) under discussion was sequenced for a study of shared clonotypes between healthy human individuals. TCRdb's table, derived via immunoSEQ multiplex PCR, lists solely in-frame clones and lacks some. The sample records roughly 76,000 clones, 60% to 80% being singletons. The sample was memory CD8+ T cells sorted from blood. The sample's subset: CD45RO+ cells pooled with CCR7-negative TemRA cells. This clonotype was sampled from a young man in good health.

The CDR3 nucleotides are TGTGCCAGCAGCCATGTAAGCGGGAGGTACCAAAACATTCAGTACTTC. Protein product: CASSHVSGRYQNIQYF. The chain joins TRBV11-2 to TRBJ2-4; 9 bases are a match to TRBD2. Trimming took 5 bases from V and 5 from J; bases not matched to a gene: 10. CDR3 length: 16 amino acids. Germline V lookup: CDR1 SGHAT, CDR2 FQNNGV.